Sequencing of this T cell receptor beta chain was carried out in a study of T cells in Graves' hyperthyroidism and ophthalmopathy. Findings and caveats of the study: Model-based prediction identified ophthalmopathy a median around 6.5 months prior to its onset. Patients with ophthalmopathy were separated from those with stable hyperthyroidism by a 13 V-J model.

The CDR3 totals 15 residues. The trim removed 10 bases at V and 8 bases at J, leaving 16 bases unmatched. The germline V gene encodes CDR1 MDHEN and CDR2 SYDVKM. Among the patients, aged 18 to 65, hyperthyroidism was newly diagnosed and had lasted under 2 months. What was amplified from RNA transcripts were TCR beta CDR3 regions. A first-round RT-PCR of the TCR CDR3 used the HTBI primer set. One entry per CDR3 protein results from TCRdb running MiXCR on the multiplex PCR reads. Here the sample spans about 340,000 distinct CDR3 sequences, over 15% being singletons. On this clonotype itself: Its antigen is undetermined.

This clonotype was sampled from a woman aged 45-65 years with Graves' hyperthyroidism. The sequenced material came from blood. The chain employs TRBV28 and TRBJ1-4, with 7 bases identical to TRBD1. The CDR3 loop reads CATRPYRGRGEKLFF. For the CDR3, the DNA is TGTGCCACCAGACCCTATAGGGGGCGAGGGGAAAAACTGTTTTTT.